This paragraph covers one T cell receptor (beta chain) sequence. The antigen remains undetermined. PCR amplification relied on 60 Vbeta primers (plus 13 Jbeta primers). Generated by immunoSEQ multiplex PCR, the TCRdb table keeps only in-frame clones and is missing some. Among about 150,000 clones listed, 60% to 85% were seen once. This specimen comes from a study of cytomegalovirus exposure and HLA in healthy donors. Whole-study findings and limits: Listed as cytomegalovirus-associated were around 160 TCR beta chains. In a later analysis, most CMV-associated TCR beta chains appeared HLA-restricted. One cluster of highly shared sequence variants probably arose as a sequencing artifact. Exclusion as indistinguishable affected some V segments, including TRBV6-2 and TRBV6-3.

This CDR3 contains 14 residues. The V gene end was trimmed by 5 bases and the J gene end by 1 base; junction bases not matched to a gene: 4. Germline CDR1 MNHNY, CDR2 SVGAGI (reference sequence). The source is a man aged 45-65 years in good health and CMV-seropositive. The rearrangement uses TRBV6-6 and TRBJ2-7, with 8 bases matching TRBD2. The material sequenced was PBMCs. CDR3 amino acids: CASSPTSVSYEQYF. The CDR3 bases are TGTGCCAGCAGTCCGACTAGCGTATCCTACGAGCAGTACTTC.